A single sample is the source of the 21 T cell receptor beta chains below, sequenced in a study of blood T cell repertoires in COVID-19. The repertoire was sequenced with immunoSEQ multiplex PCR; TCRdb's copy has only in-frame clones and lacks some. The sample shows 200,000 to 300,000 clones, around nine tenths of them seen only once. The sequencing sample was made of peripheral blood. These receptors were collected from a man aged 40-55 years who had recovered from COVID-19.

J is TRBJ1-2 and V is TRBV5-5; D uncertain. With 0 bases removed from V and 3 bases from J, the gap between germline ends came to 18 bases. The germline V gene has CDR1 SGHKS and CDR2 YYEKEE (reference sequence). The CDR3 runs 17 residues. This chain's CDR3 is CASSLAERPPRYYGYTF. In nucleotides, the CDR3 is TGTGCCAGCAGCTTGGCCGAAAGACCCCCGAGGTACTATGGCTACACCTTC. The full variable domain, with the rest looked up from reference TRBV5-5 and TRBJ1-2, is DAGVTQSPTHLIKTRGQQVTLRCSPISGHKSVSWYQQVLGQGPQFIFQYYEKEERGRGNFPDRFSARQFPNYSSELNVNALLLGDSALYLCASSLAERPPRYYGYTFGSGTRLTVV.

V and J are TRBV6-2 or TRBV6-3 and TRBJ2-5; 8 bases are a match to TRBD1. J lost 5 bases, V lost 2 bases, and 7 bases had no gene match. Germline CDR1 MNHEY, CDR2 SVGEGT. The CDR3 totals 15 residues. CDR3 coding DNA: TGTGCCAGCAGTTACGTTCCCAGGGGGCCGGAGACCCAGTACTTC. Translated: CASSYVPRGPETQYF.

This rearrangement joins TRBV5-4 to TRBJ1-1, with 10 positions matching TRBD1. The CDR3 covers 16 residues. Looked up from germline, CDR1 is SGHNT and CDR2 is YYREEE (reference sequence). V shed 4 bases and J 4 bases; nucleotides not matched to a gene: 10. The CDR3 DNA is TGTGCCAGCAGCCGGGGGACAGGGGCGGCGGGCACTGAAGCTTTCTTT. It yields the protein CASSRGTGAAGTEAFF.

The chain joins TRBV19 to TRBJ2-3, with 7 bases identical to TRBD2. This CDR3 spans 15 amino acids. CDR1 is LNHDA and CDR2 is SQIVND in the germline V gene (reference sequence). Losses at the gene ends were 3 bases for V and 8 bases for J; bases not matched to a gene: 11. Here the CDR3 DNA reads TGTGCCAGTAGTATGGGTCCGGGACGGGAGGCTACGCAGTATTTT. The encoded protein is CASSMGPGREATQYF.

This clone was picked up a small number of times. As DNA, the CDR3 is TGTGCCAGCAGCTTATCGATCCGACAGGGAACCACTGAAGCTTTCTTT. Its protein product is CASSLSIRQGTTEAFF. The V and J genes are TRBV7-2 and TRBJ1-1, with 7 bases identical to TRBD1. Germline V lookup: CDR1 SGHTA, CDR2 FQGNSA. The CDR3 length is 16 residues. V was pared by 2 bases and J by 4 bases, with 10 bases of the junction left unmatched.

The rearrangement links TRBV9 to TRBJ2-1; 9 bases are shared with TRBD2. CDR3 length: 14 amino acids. CDR1 is SGDLS, CDR2 YYNGEE, per germline. The trim removed 6 bases at V and 1 base at J, leaving 2 bases unmatched. CDR3 region: CASNLAGSYNEQFF. The CDR3 bases are TGTGCCAGCAACCTAGCGGGATCCTACAATGAGCAGTTCTTC.

This chain joins TRBV6-2 or TRBV6-3 and TRBJ2-6; TRBD2 is a possible D gene (6 bases). The length of the CDR3 is 18 residues. The V end was cut by 6 bases, the J end by 0 bases, with 18 bases between. The germline V gene encodes CDR1 MNHEY and CDR2 SVGEGT. The CDR3 loop is CASSYRRPGGSGANVLTF. As DNA, the CDR3 is TGTGCCAGCAGCTATAGACGGCCCGGGGGCTCTGGGGCCAACGTCCTGACTTTC.

The chain combines TRBV24-1 with TRBJ2-2; 13 bases are a match to TRBD2. The trim removed 5 bases at V and 4 bases at J, leaving 9 bases unmatched. CDR1 KGHDR and CDR2 SFDVKD come from the germline V gene. CDR3 length: 18 residues. CDR3 coding DNA: TGTGCCACCAGTGGGGGACTAGCGGGATCCCCGCTCACCGGGGAGCTGTTTTTT. Translation: CATSGGLAGSPLTGELFF.

The chain couples TRBV4-2 to TRBJ1-2; D is perhaps TRBD1 (5 bases). V was cut by 3 bases and J by 8 bases, with 19 bases left in between. Germline loops: CDR1 LGHNA, CDR2 YNFKEQ. CDR3 length equals 15 residues. The chain's CDR3 is CASSHVGLWGGGYTF. DNA for the CDR3: TGTGCCAGCAGCCACGTAGGCCTCTGGGGGGGAGGCTACACCTTC.

The chain links TRBV9 to TRBJ1-2; maybe TRBD1 (5 bases). With 0 bases removed from V and 0 bases from J, the gap between germline ends came to 9 bases. The germline gives CDR1 SGDLS, CDR2 YYNGEE. The CDR3 length is 15 residues. In DNA, the CDR3 is TGTGCCAGCAGCGTAGAGACAGTTTCTAACTATGGCTACACCTTC. Translation gives CASSVETVSNYGYTF.

The chain employs TRBV5-1 and TRBJ2-6, with D tentatively TRBD1 (5 bases). CDR3 size: 17 residues. Per germline, CDR1 SGHRS and CDR2 YFSETQ. Trimming stripped 0 bases from V and 0 bases from J, with 10 bases between. The CDR3 reads CASSLADSYSGANVLTF. In DNA form, the CDR3 reads TGCGCCAGCAGCTTGGCCGACAGCTACTCTGGGGCCAACGTCCTGACTTTC.

J is TRBJ2-5 and V is TRBV4-2, with D possibly being TRBD2 (5 bases). The CDR3 is 15 amino acids. Deletions cut 1 base from V and 1 base from J, with 10 bases between. Germline CDR1 LGHNA, CDR2 YNFKEQ. The CDR3: CASSQVTAAQETQYF. Here the CDR3 DNA reads TGTGCCAGCAGCCAAGTAACAGCGGCCCAAGAGACCCAGTACTTC.

The chain is built from TRBV24-1 and TRBJ1-3; D is possibly TRBD1 (5 bases). The V end was cut by 7 bases, the J end by 0 bases, with 15 bases between. CDR1 is KGHDR, CDR2 SFDVKD, per germline. CDR3 length equals 16 residues. The CDR3 here is CATRDPQVPSGNTIYF. The CDR3 DNA reads as TGTGCCACCAGGGACCCACAGGTTCCCTCTGGAAACACCATATATTTT.

Concerning this clone: Other DNA sequences in this sample translate to the same CDR3. J is TRBJ2-7 and V is TRBV3-1 (or the pseudogene TRBV3-2), with 7 bases that match TRBD2. Losses at the gene ends were 0 bases for V and 0 bases for J; bases not matched to a gene: 2. CDR1 is LGHDT, CDR2 YNNKEL, per germline (reference sequence). The CDR3 totals 15 residues. This chain's CDR3 is CASSQEGGPSYEQYF. The CDR3 coding sequence is TGTGCCAGCAGCCAAGAGGGAGGGCCCTCCTACGAGCAGTACTTC.

V usage is TRBV12-3 or TRBV12-4 and J usage is TRBJ2-2; no clear D. V gave up 5 bases and J gave up 5 bases, with 9 bases separating them. The CDR3 totals 13 residues. CDR3 in DNA: TGTGCCAGCAGTGAAGACAAGACCGGGGAGCTGTTTTTT. Protein: CASSEDKTGELFF.

In its sample, this clone was seen a few times. The chain couples TRBV5-1 to TRBJ2-7; D not certain. The CDR3 loop spans 11 amino acids. V was pared by 3 bases and J by 1 base, with 2 bases between. Looked up from germline, CDR1 is SGHRS and CDR2 is YFSETQ. CDR3 in amino acids: CASSSSYEQYF. The CDR3 bases are TGCGCCAGCAGCTCTTCCTACGAGCAGTACTTC.

This chain connects TRBV9 to TRBJ2-6; no clear D gene. This CDR3 spans 14 amino acids. With 4 bases removed from V and 2 bases from J, the gap between germline ends came to 7 bases. Germline V gives CDR1 SGDLS, CDR2 YYNGEE. The CDR3 nucleotides are TGTGCCAGCAGCACGCGGACTGGGGCCAACGTCCTGACTTTC. Amino acids: CASSTRTGANVLTF. Based on the CDR3 plus reference TRBV9 and TRBJ2-6, the full variable domain is DSGVTQTPKHLITATGQRVTLRCSPRSGDLSVYWYQQSLDQGLQFLIQYYNGEERAKGNILERFSAQQFPDLHSELNLSSLELGDSALYFCASSTRTGANVLTFGAGSRLTVL.

The chain has TRBV5-8 and TRBJ2-1, with 10 bases aligning to TRBD2. The length of the CDR3 is 17 residues. J gave up 0 bases and V 2 bases, and 5 bases lay outside the gene matches. Germline-derived CDR1 and CDR2 are SGHTS and YDEGEE. This CDR3 reads CASSFRTSGGSYNEQFF. The CDR3 DNA is TGTGCCAGCAGCTTCCGGACTAGCGGAGGCTCCTACAATGAGCAGTTCTTC.

The chain's CDR3 is CASSLPGQKIYNEQFF. In DNA form, the CDR3 reads TGTGCCAGCAGCTTACCGGGACAGAAGATCTACAATGAGCAGTTCTTC. This chain links TRBV7-2 with TRBJ2-1; 7 bases map to TRBD1. The J segment lost 3 bases and the V segment lost 2 bases, leaving 7 bases of the junction unmatched. The CDR3 totals 16 residues. The germline V gene has CDR1 SGHTA and CDR2 FQGNSA.

The chain joins TRBV19 to TRBJ1-5; D is ambiguous. The CDR3 totals 15 residues. V shed 7 bases and J shed 0 bases, with 13 bases lying between them. Germline CDR1 reads LNHDA; CDR2 reads SQIVND (reference sequence). DNA of the CDR3: TGTGCCAGTACCCCGGAGAGATATAGCAATCAGCCCCAGCATTTT. Translated: CASTPERYSNQPQHF.

The V gene is TRBV18, the J gene TRBJ1-1; D perhaps matches TRBD1 (6 bases). This CDR3 contains 15 residues. The V end was cut by 0 bases, the J end by 6 bases, with 14 bases between. The germline V gene encodes CDR1 KGHSH and CDR2 LQKENI. CDR3 bases: TGTGCCAGCTCACCACCGGGCCCAGGGGTGGCTGAAGCTTTCTTT. This sequence encodes CASSPPGPGVAEAFF.